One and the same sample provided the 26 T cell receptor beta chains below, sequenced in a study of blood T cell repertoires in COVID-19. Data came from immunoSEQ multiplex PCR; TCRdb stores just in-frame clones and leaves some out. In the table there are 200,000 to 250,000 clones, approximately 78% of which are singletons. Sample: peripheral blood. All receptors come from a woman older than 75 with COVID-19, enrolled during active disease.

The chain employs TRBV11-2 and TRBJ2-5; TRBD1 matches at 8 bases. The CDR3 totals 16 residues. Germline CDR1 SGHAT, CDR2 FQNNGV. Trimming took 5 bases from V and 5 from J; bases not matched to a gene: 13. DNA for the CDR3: TGTGCCAGCAGCGCCGGGACAGGTGGTGGGGGTGAGACCCAGTACTTC. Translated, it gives CASSAGTGGGGETQYF. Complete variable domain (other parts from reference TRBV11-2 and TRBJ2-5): EAGVAQSPRYKIIEKRQSVAFWCNPISGHATLYWYQQILGQGPKLLIQFQNNGVVDDSQLPKDRFSAERLKGVDSTLKIQPAKLEDSAVYLCASSAGTGGGGETQYFGPGTRLLVL.

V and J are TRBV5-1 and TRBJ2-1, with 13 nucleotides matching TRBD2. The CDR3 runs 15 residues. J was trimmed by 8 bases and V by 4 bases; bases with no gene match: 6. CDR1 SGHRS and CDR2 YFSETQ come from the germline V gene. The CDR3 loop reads CASSGGLAGLDEQFF. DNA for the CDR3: TGCGCCAGCAGCGGGGGACTAGCGGGATTAGATGAGCAGTTCTTC.

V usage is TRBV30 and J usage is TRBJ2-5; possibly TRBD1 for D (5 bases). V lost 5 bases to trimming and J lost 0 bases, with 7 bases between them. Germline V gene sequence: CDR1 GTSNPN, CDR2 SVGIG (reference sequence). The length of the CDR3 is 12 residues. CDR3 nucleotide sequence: TGTGCCTGGGGGGCAAACCAAGAGACCCAGTACTTC. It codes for CAWGANQETQYF.

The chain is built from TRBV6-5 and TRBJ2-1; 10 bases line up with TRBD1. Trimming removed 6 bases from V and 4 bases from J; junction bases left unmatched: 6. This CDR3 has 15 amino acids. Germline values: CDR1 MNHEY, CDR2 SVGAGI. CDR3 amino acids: CASSAGQGEYNEQFF. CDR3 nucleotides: TGTGCCAGCAGCGCCGGACAGGGGGAGTACAATGAGCAGTTCTTC.

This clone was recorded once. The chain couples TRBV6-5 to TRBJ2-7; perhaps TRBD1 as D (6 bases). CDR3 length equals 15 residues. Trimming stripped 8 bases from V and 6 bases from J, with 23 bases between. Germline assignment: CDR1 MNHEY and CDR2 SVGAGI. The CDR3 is CASLFRDTWMSEQYF. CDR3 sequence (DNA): TGTGCCAGCTTGTTTCGGGACACCTGGATGAGCGAGCAGTACTTC.

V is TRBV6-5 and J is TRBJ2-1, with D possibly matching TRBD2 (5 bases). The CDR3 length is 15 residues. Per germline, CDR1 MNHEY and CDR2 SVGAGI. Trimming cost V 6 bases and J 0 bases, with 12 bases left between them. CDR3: CASSPQRSSYNEQFF. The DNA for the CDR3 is TGTGCCAGCAGCCCCCAGCGGAGCTCCTACAATGAGCAGTTCTTC.

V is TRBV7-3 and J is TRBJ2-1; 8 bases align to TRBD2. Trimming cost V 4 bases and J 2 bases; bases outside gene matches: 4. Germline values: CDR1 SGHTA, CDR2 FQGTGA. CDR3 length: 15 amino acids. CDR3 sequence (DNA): TGTGCCAGCAGCTCCGGGACTAGGGCCTACAATGAGCAGTTCTTC. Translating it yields CASSSGTRAYNEQFF.

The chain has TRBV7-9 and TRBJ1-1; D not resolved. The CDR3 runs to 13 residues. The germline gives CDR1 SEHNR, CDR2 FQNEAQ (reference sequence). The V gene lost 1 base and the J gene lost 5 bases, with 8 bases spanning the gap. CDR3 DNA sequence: TGTGCCAGCAGCTTAGGTTTCGAGACTGAAGCTTTCTTT. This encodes CASSLGFETEAFF.

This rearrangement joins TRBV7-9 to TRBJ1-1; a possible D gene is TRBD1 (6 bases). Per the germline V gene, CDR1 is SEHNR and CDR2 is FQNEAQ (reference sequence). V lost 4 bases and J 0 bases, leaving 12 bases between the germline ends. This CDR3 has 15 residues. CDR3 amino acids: CASSSRGRVNTEAFF. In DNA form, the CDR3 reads TGTGCCAGCAGCTCGCGGGGGCGGGTGAACACTGAAGCTTTCTTT.

CDR3 bases: TGTGCTAGTGGTTTCGGGGAAGAGACCCAGTACTTC. Translated: CASGFGEETQYF. The chain is built from TRBV12-5 and TRBJ2-5; D is perhaps TRBD2 (5 bases). V lost 3 bases and J lost 3, with 5 bases in between. CDR1 and CDR2 (germline): LGHNT, FRNRAP. CDR3 length: 12 amino acids.

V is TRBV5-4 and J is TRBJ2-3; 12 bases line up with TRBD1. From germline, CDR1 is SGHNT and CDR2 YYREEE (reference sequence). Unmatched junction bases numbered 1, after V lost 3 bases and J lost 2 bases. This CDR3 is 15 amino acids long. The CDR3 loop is CASSWGQGATDTQYF. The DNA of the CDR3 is TGTGCCAGCAGCTGGGGACAGGGGGCCACAGATACGCAGTATTTT.

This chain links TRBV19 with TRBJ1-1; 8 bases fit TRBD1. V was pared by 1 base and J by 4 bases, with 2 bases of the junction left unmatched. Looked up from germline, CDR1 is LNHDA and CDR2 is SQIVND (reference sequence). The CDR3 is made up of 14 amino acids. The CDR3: CASSIGTGITEAFF. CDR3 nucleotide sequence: TGTGCCAGTAGTATAGGGACAGGGATCACTGAAGCTTTCTTT.

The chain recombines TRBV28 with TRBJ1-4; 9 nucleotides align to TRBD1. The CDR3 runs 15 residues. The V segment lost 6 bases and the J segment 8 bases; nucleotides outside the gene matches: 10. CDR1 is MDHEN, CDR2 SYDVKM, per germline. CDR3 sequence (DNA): TGTGCCAGCAGGCCCCGGGACAGGGTTGGAGAAAAACTGTTTTTT. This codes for CASRPRDRVGEKLFF.

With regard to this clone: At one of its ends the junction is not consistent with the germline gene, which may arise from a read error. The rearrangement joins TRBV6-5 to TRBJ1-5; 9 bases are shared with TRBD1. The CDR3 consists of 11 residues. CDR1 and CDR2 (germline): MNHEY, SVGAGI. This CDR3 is CASSYYGTGIF. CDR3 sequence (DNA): TGTGCCAGCAGTTACTACGGGACAGGGATTTTT.

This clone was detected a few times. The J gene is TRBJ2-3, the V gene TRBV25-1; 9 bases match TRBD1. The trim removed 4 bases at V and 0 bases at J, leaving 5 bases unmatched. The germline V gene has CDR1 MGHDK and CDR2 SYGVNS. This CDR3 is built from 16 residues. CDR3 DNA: TGTGCCAGCAGTGCCGCCGGGACAGGGAGCACAGATACGCAGTATTTT. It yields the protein CASSAAGTGSTDTQYF.

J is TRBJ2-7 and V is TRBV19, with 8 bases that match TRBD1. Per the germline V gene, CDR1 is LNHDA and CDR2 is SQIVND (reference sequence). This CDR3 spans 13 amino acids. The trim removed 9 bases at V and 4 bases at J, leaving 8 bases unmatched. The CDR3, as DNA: TGTGCCAGGATGGACAGGGAATGTTACGAGCAGTACTTC. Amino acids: CARMDRECYEQYF.

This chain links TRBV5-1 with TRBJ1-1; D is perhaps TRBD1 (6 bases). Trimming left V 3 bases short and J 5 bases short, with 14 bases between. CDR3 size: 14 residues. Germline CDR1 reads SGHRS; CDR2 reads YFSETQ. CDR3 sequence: CASSSQGQGTEAFF. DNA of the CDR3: TGCGCCAGCAGCTCACAGGGTCAGGGGACTGAAGCTTTCTTT.

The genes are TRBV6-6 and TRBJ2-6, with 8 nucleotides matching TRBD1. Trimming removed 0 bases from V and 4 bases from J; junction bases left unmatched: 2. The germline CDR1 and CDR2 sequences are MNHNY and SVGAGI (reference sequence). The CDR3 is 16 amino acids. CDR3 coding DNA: TGTGCCAGCAGTTACTCGACAGGGGCCGGGGCCAACGTCCTGACTTTC. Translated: CASSYSTGAGANVLTF.

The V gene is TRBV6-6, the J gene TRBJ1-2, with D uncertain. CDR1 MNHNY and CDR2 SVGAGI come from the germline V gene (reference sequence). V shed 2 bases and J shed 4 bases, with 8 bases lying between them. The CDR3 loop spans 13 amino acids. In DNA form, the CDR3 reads TGTGCCAGCAGTTACAAAGAGCTCTATGGCTACACCTTC. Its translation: CASSYKELYGYTF.

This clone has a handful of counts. The CDR3 bases are TGTGCCAGCAGCTTAAGGGACAGTTACCGAACTGAAGCTTTCTTT. Protein product: CASSLRDSYRTEAFF. The rearrangement joins TRBV11-1 to TRBJ1-1, with TRBD1 matching 7 bases. Losses at the gene ends were 2 bases for V and 5 bases for J; bases not matched to a gene: 8. This CDR3 is 15 amino acids long. In germline, CDR1 is SGHAT, CDR2 FQDESV (reference sequence).

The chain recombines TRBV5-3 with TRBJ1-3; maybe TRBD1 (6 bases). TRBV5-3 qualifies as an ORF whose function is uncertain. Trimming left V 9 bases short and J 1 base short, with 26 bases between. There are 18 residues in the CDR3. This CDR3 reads CATHRRQGKIGSGNTIYF. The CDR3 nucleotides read TGTGCCACCCACCGCCGGCAGGGGAAAATTGGGTCTGGAAACACCATATATTTT.

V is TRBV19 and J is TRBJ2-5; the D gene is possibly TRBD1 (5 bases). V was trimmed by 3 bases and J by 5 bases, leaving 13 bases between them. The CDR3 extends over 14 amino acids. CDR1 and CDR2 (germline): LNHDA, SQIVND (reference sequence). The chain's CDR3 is CASSINPNRETQYF. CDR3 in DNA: TGTGCCAGTAGTATTAATCCCAACAGGGAGACCCAGTACTTC.

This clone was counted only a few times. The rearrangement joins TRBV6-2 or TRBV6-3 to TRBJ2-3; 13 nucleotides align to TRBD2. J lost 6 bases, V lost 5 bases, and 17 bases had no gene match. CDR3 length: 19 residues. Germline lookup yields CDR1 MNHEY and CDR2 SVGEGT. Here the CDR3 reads CASSRPGLAGDRSSDTQYF. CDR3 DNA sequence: TGTGCCAGCAGTCGGCCCGGACTAGCGGGAGATAGGTCGAGCGATACGCAGTATTTT.

The CDR3 sequence: CAWSTRGTEAFF. In nucleotides, the CDR3 is TGTGCCTGGAGTACAAGGGGCACTGAAGCTTTCTTT. The chain couples TRBV30 to TRBJ1-1; a weak D match, TRBD1 (5 bases). The CDR3 is 12 residues long. V dropped 2 bases and J dropped 4 bases, with 8 bases sitting between them. Per the germline V gene, CDR1 is GTSNPN and CDR2 is SVGIG (reference sequence).

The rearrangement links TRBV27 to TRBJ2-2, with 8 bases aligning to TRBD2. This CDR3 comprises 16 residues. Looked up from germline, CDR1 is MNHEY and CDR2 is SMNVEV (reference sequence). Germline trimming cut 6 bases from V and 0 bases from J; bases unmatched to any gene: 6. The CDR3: CASSPRGLANTGELFF. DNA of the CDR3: TGTGCCAGCAGCCCAAGGGGACTAGCGAACACCGGGGAGCTGTTTTTT.

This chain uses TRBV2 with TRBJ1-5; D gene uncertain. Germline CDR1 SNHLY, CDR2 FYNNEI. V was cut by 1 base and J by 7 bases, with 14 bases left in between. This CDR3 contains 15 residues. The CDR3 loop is CASSEEGLPGQPQHF. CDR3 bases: TGTGCCAGCAGTGAAGAAGGGTTACCGGGGCAGCCCCAGCATTTT.